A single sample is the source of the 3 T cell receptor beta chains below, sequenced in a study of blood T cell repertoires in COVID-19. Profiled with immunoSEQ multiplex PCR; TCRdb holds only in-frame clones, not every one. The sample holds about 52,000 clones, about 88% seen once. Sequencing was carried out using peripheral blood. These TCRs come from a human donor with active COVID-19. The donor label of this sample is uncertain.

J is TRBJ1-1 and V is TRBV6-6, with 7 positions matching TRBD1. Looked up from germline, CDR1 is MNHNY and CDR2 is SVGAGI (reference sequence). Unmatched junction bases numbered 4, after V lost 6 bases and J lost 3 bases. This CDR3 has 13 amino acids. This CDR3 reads CASRSDRDTEAFF. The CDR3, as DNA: TGTGCCAGCAGATCCGACAGGGACACTGAAGCTTTCTTT.

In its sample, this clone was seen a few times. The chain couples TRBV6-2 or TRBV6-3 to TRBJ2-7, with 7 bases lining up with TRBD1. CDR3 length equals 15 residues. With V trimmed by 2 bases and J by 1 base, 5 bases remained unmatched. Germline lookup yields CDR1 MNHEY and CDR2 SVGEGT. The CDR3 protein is CASSYGQGDSYEQYF. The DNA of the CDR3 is TGTGCCAGCAGTTACGGGCAGGGGGATTCCTACGAGCAGTACTTC.

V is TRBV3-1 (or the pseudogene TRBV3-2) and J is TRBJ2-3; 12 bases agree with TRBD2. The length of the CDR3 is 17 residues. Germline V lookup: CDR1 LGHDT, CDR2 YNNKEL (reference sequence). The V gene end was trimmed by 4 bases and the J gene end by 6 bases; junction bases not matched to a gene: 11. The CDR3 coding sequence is TGTGCCAGCAGCCCCGGACTAGCGGGGCCCTCGGTGGATACGCAGTATTTT. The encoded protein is CASSPGLAGPSVDTQYF.